Listed here are 6 T cell receptor beta chains from one sample, sequenced in a study of blood T cell repertoires in COVID-19. Libraries were prepared by immunoSEQ multiplex PCR; TCRdb keeps only in-frame clonotypes and omits some of them. The sample carries approximately 210,000 clones, roughly four fifths recorded once. The sequencing sample was made of peripheral blood. These receptors originate from a woman in her sixties or seventies with active or convalescent COVID-19.

This clone has just a few counts. The rearrangement joins TRBV3-1 (or the pseudogene TRBV3-2) to TRBJ1-2; D unclear. Germline CDR1 and CDR2: LGHDT and YNNKEL (reference sequence). The CDR3 has 14 amino acids. Trimming stripped 1 base from V and 8 bases from J, with 14 bases between. The CDR3 nucleotides read TGTGCCAGCAGCCAAGGGTCGGGGAGTCCGGGCTACACCTTC. Translating it yields CASSQGSGSPGYTF.

The rearrangement joins TRBV3-1 (or the pseudogene TRBV3-2) to TRBJ2-1; TRBD2 matches at 11 bases. J lost 7 bases, V lost 3 bases, and 11 bases had no gene match. CDR3 length: 17 amino acids. The V gene's germline CDR1 is LGHDT and CDR2 YNNKEL (reference sequence). The chain's CDR3 is CASSHPSSLAGANEQFF. CDR3 coding DNA: TGTGCCAGCAGCCATCCTTCTTCACTAGCGGGAGCAAATGAGCAGTTCTTC.

The chain is built from TRBV5-1 and TRBJ1-2, with D unresolved. V was cut by 3 bases and J by 3 bases, with 9 bases left in between. Germline CDR1 reads SGHRS; CDR2 reads YFSETQ. The CDR3 spans 13 residues. The CDR3 DNA sequence: TGCGCCAGCAGCTCCGGTCTCGACTATGGCTACACCTTC. It is translated as CASSSGLDYGYTF.

The V call is TRBV27, the J call TRBJ2-7; the match to TRBD1 covers 10 bases. The V gene end was trimmed by 4 bases and the J gene end by 4 bases; junction bases not matched to a gene: 7. The CDR3 is 15 amino acids. The germline CDR1 and CDR2 sequences are MNHEY and SMNVEV (reference sequence). The CDR3: CASSWGTGDLYEQYF. Written as DNA, the CDR3 is TGTGCCAGCAGTTGGGGGACAGGGGATTTGTACGAGCAGTACTTC.

This chain links TRBV7-8 with TRBJ1-5, with 7 positions matching TRBD1. Losses at the gene ends were 4 bases for V and 2 bases for J; bases not matched to a gene: 8. This CDR3 is 16 amino acids long. Germline V gene lookup returns CDR1 SGHVS and CDR2 FQNEAQ. The CDR3: CASSSREGQGNQPQHF. Here the CDR3 DNA reads TGTGCCAGCAGCTCTAGAGAAGGACAGGGCAATCAGCCCCAGCATTTT. Using reference TRBV7-8 and TRBJ1-5 for the parts outside the CDR3, the full variable domain is GAGVSQSPRYKVAKRGQDVALRCDPISGHVSLFWYQQALGQGPEFLTYFQNEAQLDKSGLPSDRFFAERPEGSVSTLKIQRTQQEDSAVYLCASSSREGQGNQPQHFGDGTRLSIL.

The gene calls are TRBV7-9 and TRBJ2-7; weak D call: TRBD2 (7 bases). The length of the CDR3 is 16 residues. Germline V gene sequence: CDR1 SEHNR, CDR2 FQNEAQ (reference sequence). V gave up 6 bases and J gave up 4 bases, with 22 bases separating them. The CDR3 here is CASRQGGTNIPYEQYF. The CDR3 region has the DNA TGTGCCAGCAGACAGGGAGGGACGAACATTCCGTACGAGCAGTACTTC. The full variable domain, in which reference TRBV7-9 and TRBJ2-7 provide the parts outside the CDR3, is DTGVSQNPRHKITKRGQNVTFRCDPISEHNRLYWYRQTLGQGPEFLTYFQNEAQLEKSRLLSDRFSAERPKGSFSTLEIQRTEQGDSAMYLCASRQGGTNIPYEQYFGPGTRLTVT.